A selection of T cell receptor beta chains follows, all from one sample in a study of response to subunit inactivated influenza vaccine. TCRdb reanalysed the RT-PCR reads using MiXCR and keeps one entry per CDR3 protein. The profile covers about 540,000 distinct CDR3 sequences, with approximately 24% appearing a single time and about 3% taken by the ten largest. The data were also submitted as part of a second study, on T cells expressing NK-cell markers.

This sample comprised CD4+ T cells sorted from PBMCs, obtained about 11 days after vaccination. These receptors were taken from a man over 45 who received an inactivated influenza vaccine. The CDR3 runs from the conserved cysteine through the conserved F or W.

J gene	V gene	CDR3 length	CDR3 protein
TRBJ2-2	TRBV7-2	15	CASSPQGGGTGELFF
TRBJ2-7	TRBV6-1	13	CASRTGFSYEQYF
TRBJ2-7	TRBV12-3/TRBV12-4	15	CASTLTGGAFNEQYF
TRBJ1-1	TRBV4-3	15	CASSQDNWGGTEAFF
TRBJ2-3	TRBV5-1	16	CASSKGLAGQADTQYF
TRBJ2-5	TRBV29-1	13	CSVAGGSVETQYF
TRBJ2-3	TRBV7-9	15	CASSLEGHSTDTQYF
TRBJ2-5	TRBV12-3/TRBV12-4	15	CASSFFSGRQETQYF
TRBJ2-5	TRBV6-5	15	CASSYSGGRQETQYF
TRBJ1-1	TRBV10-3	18	CAIKTFDPGQGSHTEAFF
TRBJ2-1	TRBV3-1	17	CASRLTGTGVNYNEQFF
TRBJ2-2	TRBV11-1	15	CASSWGQGGTGELFF